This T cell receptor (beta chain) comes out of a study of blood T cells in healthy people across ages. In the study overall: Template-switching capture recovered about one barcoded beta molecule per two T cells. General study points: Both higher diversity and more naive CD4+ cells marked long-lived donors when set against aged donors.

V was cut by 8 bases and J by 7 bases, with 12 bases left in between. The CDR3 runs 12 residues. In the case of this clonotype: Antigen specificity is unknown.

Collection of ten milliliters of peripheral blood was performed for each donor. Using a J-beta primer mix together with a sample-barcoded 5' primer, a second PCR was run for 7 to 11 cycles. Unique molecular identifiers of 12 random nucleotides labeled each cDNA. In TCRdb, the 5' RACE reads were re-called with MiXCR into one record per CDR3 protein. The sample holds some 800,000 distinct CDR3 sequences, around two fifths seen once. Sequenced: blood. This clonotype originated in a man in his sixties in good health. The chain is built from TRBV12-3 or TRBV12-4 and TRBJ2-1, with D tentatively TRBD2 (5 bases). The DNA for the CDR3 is TGTGCCAGCTCATTGAGGGCGAATGAGCAGTTCTTC. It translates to CASSLRANEQFF.